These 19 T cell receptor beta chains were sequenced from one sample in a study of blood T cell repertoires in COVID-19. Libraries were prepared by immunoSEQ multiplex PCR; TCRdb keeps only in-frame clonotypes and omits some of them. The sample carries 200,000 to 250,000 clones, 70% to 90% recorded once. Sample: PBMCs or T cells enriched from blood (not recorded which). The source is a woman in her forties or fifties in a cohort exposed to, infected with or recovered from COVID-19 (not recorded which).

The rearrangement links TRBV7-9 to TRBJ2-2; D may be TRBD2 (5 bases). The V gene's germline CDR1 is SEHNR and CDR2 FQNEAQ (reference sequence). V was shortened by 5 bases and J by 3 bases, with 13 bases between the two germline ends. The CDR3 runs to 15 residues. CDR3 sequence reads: CASSPLGRDTGELFF. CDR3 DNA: TGTGCCAGCAGCCCACTAGGCCGAGACACCGGGGAGCTGTTTTTT.

The CDR3 reads CASCQGVLNYGYTF. Here the CDR3 DNA reads TGTGCCAGCTGCCAGGGGGTACTTAACTATGGCTACACCTTC. This chain links TRBV6-5 with TRBJ1-2; the match to TRBD1 covers 7 bases. Per germline, CDR1 MNHEY and CDR2 SVGAGI. The CDR3 is 14 amino acids. V lost 8 bases and J lost 1; bases outside the gene matches: 7.

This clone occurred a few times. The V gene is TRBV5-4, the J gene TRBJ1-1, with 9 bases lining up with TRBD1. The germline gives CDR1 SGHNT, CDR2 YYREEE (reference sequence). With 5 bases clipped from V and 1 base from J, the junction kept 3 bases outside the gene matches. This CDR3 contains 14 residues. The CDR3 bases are TGTGCCAGCAGACGGGACAGGGCGAACACTGAAGCTTTCTTT. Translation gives CASRRDRANTEAFF.

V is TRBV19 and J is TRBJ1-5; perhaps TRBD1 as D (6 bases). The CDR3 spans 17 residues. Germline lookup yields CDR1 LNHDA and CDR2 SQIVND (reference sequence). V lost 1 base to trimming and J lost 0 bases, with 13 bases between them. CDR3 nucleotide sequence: TGTGCCAGTAGTATAGGTCAGGGGCACTATAGCAATCAGCCCCAGCATTTT. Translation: CASSIGQGHYSNQPQHF.

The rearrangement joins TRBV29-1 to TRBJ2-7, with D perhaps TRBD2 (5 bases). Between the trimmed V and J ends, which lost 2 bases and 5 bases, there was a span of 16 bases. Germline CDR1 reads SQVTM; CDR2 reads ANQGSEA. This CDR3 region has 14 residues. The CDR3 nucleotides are TGCAGCGTTGAATCCCCGGGGTTAGTTGACGAGCAGTACTTC. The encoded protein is CSVESPGLVDEQYF.

The CDR3 loop is CASSLLTGVGYGYTF. The CDR3, as DNA: TGTGCCAGCAGTTTACTTACAGGGGTGGGATATGGCTACACCTTC. The gene calls are TRBV28 and TRBJ1-2; 7 bases line up with TRBD1. The germline V gene encodes CDR1 MDHEN and CDR2 SYDVKM. CDR3 size: 15 residues. Unmatched junction bases numbered 8, after V lost 2 bases and J lost 5 bases.

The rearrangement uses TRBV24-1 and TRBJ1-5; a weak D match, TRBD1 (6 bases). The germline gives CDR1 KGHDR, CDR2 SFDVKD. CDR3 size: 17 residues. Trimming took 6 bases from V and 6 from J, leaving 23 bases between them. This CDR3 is CATSSQGGETEFQPQHF. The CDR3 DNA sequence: TGTGCCACCAGTTCCCAAGGGGGGGAGACGGAGTTTCAGCCCCAGCATTTT.

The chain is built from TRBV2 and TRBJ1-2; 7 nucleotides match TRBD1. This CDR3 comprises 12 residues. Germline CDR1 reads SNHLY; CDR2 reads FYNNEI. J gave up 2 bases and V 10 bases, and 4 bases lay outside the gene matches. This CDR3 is CATAGGNYGYTF. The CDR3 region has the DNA TGTGCCACCGCAGGGGGGAACTATGGCTACACCTTC.

Here the CDR3 reads CASSLSRGGPGEQFF. The CDR3 coding sequence is TGTGCCAGCAGCTTATCGCGGGGGGGGCCCGGTGAGCAGTTCTTC. The chain combines TRBV7-2 with TRBJ2-1; 9 nucleotides line up with TRBD2. V shed 2 bases and J 9 bases; nucleotides not matched to a gene: 8. The CDR3 spans 15 residues. Germline V gene lookup returns CDR1 SGHTA and CDR2 FQGNSA.

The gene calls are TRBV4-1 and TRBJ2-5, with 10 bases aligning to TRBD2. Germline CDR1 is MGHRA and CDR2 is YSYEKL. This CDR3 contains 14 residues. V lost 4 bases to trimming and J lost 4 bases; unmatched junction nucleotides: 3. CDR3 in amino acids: CASSPSGGGETQYF. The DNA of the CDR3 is TGCGCCAGCAGCCCTAGCGGGGGAGGAGAGACCCAGTACTTC.

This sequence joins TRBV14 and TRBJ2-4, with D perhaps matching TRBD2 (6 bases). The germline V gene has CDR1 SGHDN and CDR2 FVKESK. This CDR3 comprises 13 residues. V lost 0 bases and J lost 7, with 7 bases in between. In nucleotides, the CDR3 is TGTGCCAGCAGCCAAGATCGGGGGAACATTCAGTACTTC. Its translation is CASSQDRGNIQYF.

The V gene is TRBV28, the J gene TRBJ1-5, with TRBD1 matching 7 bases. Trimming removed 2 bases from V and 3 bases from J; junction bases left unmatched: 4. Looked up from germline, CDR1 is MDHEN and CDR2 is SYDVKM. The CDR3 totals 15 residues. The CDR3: CASSLTGVDNQPQHF. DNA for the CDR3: TGTGCCAGCAGTTTAACAGGGGTTGACAATCAGCCCCAGCATTTT.

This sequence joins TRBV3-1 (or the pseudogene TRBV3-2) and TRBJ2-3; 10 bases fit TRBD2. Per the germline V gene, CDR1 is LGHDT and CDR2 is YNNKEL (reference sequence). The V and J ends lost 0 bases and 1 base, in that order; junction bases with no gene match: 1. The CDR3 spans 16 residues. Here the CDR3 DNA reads TGTGCCAGCAGCCAAGATCTAGCGGGGGGCACAGATACGCAGTATTTT. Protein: CASSQDLAGGTDTQYF.

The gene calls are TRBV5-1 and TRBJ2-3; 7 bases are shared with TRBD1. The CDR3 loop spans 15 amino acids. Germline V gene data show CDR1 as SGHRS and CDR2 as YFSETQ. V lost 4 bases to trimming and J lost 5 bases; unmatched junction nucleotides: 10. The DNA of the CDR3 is TGCGCCAGCAGCCCCGGCGACAGGGTAGGAGATACGCAGTATTTT. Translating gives CASSPGDRVGDTQYF.

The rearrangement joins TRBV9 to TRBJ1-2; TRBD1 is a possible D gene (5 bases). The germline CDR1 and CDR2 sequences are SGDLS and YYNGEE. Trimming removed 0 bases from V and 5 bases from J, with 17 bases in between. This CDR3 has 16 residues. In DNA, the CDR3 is TGTGCCAGCAGCGTAGAGCGGGGCCCGCTCCCTTATGGCTACACCTTC. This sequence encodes CASSVERGPLPYGYTF.

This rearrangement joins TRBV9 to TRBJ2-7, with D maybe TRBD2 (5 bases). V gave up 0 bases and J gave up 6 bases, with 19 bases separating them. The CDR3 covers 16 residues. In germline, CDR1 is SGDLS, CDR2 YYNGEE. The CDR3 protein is CASSVDLSGLFSEQYF. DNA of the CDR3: TGTGCCAGCAGCGTAGACCTGTCGGGGTTGTTCAGCGAGCAGTACTTC.

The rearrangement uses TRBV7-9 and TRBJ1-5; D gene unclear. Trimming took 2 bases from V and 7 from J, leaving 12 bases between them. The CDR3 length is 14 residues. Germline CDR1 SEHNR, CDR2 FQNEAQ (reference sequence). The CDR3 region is CASSLSGYGQPQHF. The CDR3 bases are TGTGCCAGCAGCTTATCAGGATATGGACAGCCCCAGCATTTT.

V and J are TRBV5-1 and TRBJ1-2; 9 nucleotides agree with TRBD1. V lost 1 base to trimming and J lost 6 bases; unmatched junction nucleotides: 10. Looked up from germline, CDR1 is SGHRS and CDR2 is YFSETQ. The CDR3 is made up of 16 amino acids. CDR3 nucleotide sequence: TGCGCCAGCAGCTTGCCTGTCGACAGGGGGGCCGATGGCTACACCTTC. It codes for CASSLPVDRGADGYTF.

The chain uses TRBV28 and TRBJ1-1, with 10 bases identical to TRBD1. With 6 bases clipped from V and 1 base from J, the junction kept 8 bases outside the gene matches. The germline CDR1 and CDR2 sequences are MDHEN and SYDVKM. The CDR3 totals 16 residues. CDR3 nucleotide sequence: TGTGCCAGCAGCTCTTGGGGGGACAGGGGGAACACTGAAGCTTTCTTT. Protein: CASSSWGDRGNTEAFF. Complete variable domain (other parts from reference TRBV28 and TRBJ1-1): DVKVTQSSRYLVKRTGEKVFLECVQDMDHENMFWYRQDPGLGLRLIYFSYDVKMKEKGDIPEGYSVSREKKERFSLILESASTNQTSMYLCASSSWGDRGNTEAFFGQGTRLTVV.